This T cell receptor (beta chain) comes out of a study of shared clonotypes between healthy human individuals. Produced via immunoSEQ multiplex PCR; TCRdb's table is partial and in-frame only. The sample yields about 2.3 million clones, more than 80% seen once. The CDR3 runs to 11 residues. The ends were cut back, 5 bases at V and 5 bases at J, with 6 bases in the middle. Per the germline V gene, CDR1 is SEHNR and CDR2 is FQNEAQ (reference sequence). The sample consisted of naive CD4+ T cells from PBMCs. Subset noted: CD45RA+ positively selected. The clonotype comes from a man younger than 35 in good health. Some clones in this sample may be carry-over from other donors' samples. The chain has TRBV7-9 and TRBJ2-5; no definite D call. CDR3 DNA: TGTGCCAGCAGCGTGATCGAGACCCAGTACTTC. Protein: CASSVIETQYF.